The T cell receptor beta chain described here comes from a study of blood T cell repertoires in COVID-19. Overall study: PBMCs, B-cell-depleted T cells, or T cells provided the cDNA or gDNA that made up the material.

TCRdb keeps only in-frame clones here, not all; method: immunoSEQ multiplex PCR. In the table there are 490,000 or so clones, roughly nine tenths of which are singletons. Donors in Cohort 3 counted as recovered after two negative PCRs, clearance, or symptom resolution. V shed 3 bases and J shed 3 bases, with 11 bases lying between them. Germline V CDR1 and CDR2: LNHNV, YYDKDF (reference sequence). The CDR3 covers 15 residues. The gene calls are TRBV15 and TRBJ2-2; D may be TRBD1 (6 bases). The sequence came from a woman aged 60-75 years who had recovered from COVID-19. Sample: PBMCs or T cells enriched from blood (not recorded which). The CDR3 loop is CATSSWGRDTGELFF. As DNA, the CDR3 is TGTGCCACCAGCAGTTGGGGGCGGGACACCGGGGAGCTGTTTTTT. The full variable domain, rest sourced from reference TRBV15 and TRBJ2-2, is DAMVIQNPRYQVTQFGKPVTLSCSQTLNHNVMYWYQQKSSQAPKLLFHYYDKDFNNEADTPDNFQSRRPNTSFCFLDIRSPGLGDTAMYLCATSSWGRDTGELFFGEGSRLTVL.